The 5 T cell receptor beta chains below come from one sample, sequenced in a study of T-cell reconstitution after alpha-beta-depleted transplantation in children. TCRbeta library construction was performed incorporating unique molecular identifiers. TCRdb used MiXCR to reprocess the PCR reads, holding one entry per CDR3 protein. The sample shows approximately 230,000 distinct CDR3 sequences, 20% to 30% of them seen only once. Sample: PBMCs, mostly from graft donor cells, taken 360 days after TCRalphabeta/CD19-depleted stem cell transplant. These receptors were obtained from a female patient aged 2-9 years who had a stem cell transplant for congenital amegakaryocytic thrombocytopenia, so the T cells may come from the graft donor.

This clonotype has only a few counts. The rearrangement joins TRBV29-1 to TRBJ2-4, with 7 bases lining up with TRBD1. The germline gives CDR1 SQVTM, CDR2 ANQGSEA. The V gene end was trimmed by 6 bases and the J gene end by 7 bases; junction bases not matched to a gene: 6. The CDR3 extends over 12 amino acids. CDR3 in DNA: TGCAGCGTGACAGGGTCCCCGAACATTCAGTACTTC. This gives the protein CSVTGSPNIQYF. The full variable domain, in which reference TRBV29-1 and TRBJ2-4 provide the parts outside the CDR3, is SAVISQKPSRDICQRGTSLTIQCQVDSQVTMMFWYRQQPGQSLTLIATANQGSEATYESGFVIDKFPISRPNLTFSTLTVSNMSPEDSSIYLCSVTGSPNIQYFGAGTRLSVL.

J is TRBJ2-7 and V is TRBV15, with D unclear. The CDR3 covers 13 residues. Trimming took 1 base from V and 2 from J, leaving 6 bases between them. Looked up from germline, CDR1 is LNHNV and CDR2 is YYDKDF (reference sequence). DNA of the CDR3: TGTGCCACCAGCAGAGGAGTCACCTACGAGCAGTACTTC. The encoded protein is CATSRGVTYEQYF.

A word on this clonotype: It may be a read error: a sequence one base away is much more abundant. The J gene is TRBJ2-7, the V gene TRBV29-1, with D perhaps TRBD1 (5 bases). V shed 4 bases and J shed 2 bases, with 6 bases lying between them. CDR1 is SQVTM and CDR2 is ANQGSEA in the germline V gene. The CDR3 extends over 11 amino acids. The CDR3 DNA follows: TGCAGCGTTGTAGGGGCCTACGAGCAGTACTTC. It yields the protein CSVVGAYEQYF.

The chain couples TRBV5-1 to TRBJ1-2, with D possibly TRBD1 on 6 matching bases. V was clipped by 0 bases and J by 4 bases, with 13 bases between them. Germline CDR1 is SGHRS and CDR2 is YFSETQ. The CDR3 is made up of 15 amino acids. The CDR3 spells CASSLEYRAIYGYTF. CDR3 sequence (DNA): TGCGCCAGCAGCTTGGAGTACAGGGCCATCTATGGCTACACCTTC.

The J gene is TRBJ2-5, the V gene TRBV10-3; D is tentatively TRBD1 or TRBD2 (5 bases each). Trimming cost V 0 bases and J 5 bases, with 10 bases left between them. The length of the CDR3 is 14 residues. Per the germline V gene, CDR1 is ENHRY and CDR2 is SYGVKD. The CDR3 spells CAISESSGRETQYF. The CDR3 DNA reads TGTGCCATCAGTGAGTCGTCGGGGCGGGAGACCCAGTACTTC.